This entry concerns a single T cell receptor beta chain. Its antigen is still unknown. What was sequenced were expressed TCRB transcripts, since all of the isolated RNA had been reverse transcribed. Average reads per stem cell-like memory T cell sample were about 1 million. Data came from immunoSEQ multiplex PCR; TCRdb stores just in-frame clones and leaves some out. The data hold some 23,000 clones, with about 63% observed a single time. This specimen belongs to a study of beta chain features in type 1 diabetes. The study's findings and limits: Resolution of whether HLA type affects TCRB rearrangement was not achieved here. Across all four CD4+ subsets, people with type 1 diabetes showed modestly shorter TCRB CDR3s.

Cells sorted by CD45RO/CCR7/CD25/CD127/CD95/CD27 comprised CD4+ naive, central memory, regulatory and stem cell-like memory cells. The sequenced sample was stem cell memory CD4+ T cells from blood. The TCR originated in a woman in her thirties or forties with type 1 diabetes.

The CDR3, as DNA: TGTGCCAGCAGTCCCCGGACTAGCGTCTACAATGAGCAGTTCTTC. Translating it yields CASSPRTSVYNEQFF. The chain uses TRBV27 and TRBJ2-1, with 9 positions matching TRBD2. Germline-derived CDR1 and CDR2 are MNHEY and SMNVEV (reference sequence). The CDR3 runs to 15 residues. The J segment lost 3 bases and the V segment lost 5 bases, leaving 5 bases of the junction unmatched.